The T cell receptor (beta chain) described here comes from a study of blood T cell repertoires in COVID-19. This clone was seen more than once but under ten times. This CDR3 region has 15 residues. Germline values: CDR1 LNHDA, CDR2 SQIVND (reference sequence). The junction had 5 bases not matched to a gene; V was cut back by 3 bases and J by 6 bases. This table comes from immunoSEQ multiplex PCR, and its TCRdb copy is limited to in-frame clones, with some not included. The sample has 95,000 to 150,000 clones, around nine tenths seen once; the top ten hold around 1.9%. The sequence derives from a man between 50 and 59 years old with COVID-19, enrolled during active disease. The chain carries TRBV19 and TRBJ2-1, with 10 bases lining up with TRBD2. Material: peripheral blood. The CDR3 sequence is CASSIRLAGPNEQFF. CDR3 nucleotides: TGTGCCAGTAGTATCCGACTAGCGGGCCCCAATGAGCAGTTCTTC.